A single sample gave rise to the 28 T cell receptor beta chains below, sequenced in a study of cytomegalovirus exposure and HLA in healthy donors. Primers: 60 Vbeta forward and 13 Jbeta reverse. Data came from immunoSEQ multiplex PCR; TCRdb stores just in-frame clones and leaves some out. The sample holds about 150,000 clones, nearly 70% seen once. Input material: PBMCs. These receptor sequences come from a man aged 25-45 years in good health and CMV-seropositive.

The chain carries TRBV5-1 and TRBJ1-1, with D possibly matching TRBD1 (5 bases). Per germline, CDR1 SGHRS and CDR2 YFSETQ. V lost 4 bases to trimming and J lost 6 bases, with 19 bases between them. There are 15 residues in the CDR3. The chain's CDR3 is CASSPRWGGLAEAFF. In DNA, the CDR3 is TGCGCCAGCAGCCCACGCTGGGGGGGTCTGGCTGAAGCTTTCTTT.

J is TRBJ1-1 and V is TRBV14; tentative D call: TRBD1 (6 bases). Germline CDR1 and CDR2: SGHDN and FVKESK. The CDR3 consists of 12 residues. The V end was cut by 2 bases, the J end by 6 bases, with 7 bases between. The CDR3 bases are TGTGCCAGCAGCCAAACAGGGTCTGAAGCTTTCTTT. Translation: CASSQTGSEAFF.

The genes are TRBV5-5 and TRBJ2-7; tentatively, D is TRBD2 (6 bases). Trimming took 3 bases from V and 2 from J, leaving 18 bases between them. CDR1 is SGHKS, CDR2 YYEKEE, per germline (reference sequence). This CDR3 is 16 amino acids long. The CDR3 is CASSSSGTSNTYEQYF. The CDR3 DNA reads TGTGCCAGCAGCTCATCCGGGACTTCGAACACCTACGAGCAGTACTTC.

The chain recombines TRBV5-4 with TRBJ2-2; 8 nucleotides match TRBD1. V dropped 4 bases and J dropped 6; count of bases not matched to a gene: 2. Per the germline V gene, CDR1 is SGHNT and CDR2 is YYREEE (reference sequence). The CDR3 contains 13 residues. DNA for the CDR3: TGTGCCAGCAGCCCCAGGGGGCCCGGGGAGCTGTTTTTT. This translates into CASSPRGPGELFF.

The chain couples TRBV30 to TRBJ2-2; 8 positions match TRBD2. Germline V gives CDR1 GTSNPN, CDR2 SVGIG (reference sequence). The CDR3 has 15 residues. V trimming: 3 bases; J trimming: 1 base; junction bases outside the gene matches: 4. The CDR3 here is CAWSGGGGNTGELFF. CDR3 bases: TGTGCCTGGAGCGGGGGGGGAGGGAACACCGGGGAGCTGTTTTTT.

This chain joins TRBV5-1 and TRBJ2-3; the match to TRBD2 covers 9 bases. The CDR3 has 14 residues. From germline, CDR1 is SGHRS and CDR2 YFSETQ. V lost 0 bases, J lost 10 bases, and 6 bases stayed unmatched. The CDR3 spells CASSLVLAGKAQYF. The CDR3 nucleotides read TGCGCCAGCAGCTTGGTCCTAGCGGGAAAAGCGCAGTATTTT. Full variable domain (rest looked up from reference TRBV5-1 and TRBJ2-3): KAGVTQTPRYLIKTRGQQVTLSCSPISGHRSVSWYQQTPGQGLQFLFEYFSETQRNKGNFPGRFSGRQFSNSRSEMNVSTLELGDSALYLCASSLVLAGKAQYFGPGTRLTVL.

This clone has only a few counts. The rearrangement uses TRBV6-5 and TRBJ1-2, with 7 bases lining up with TRBD1. The CDR3 covers 16 residues. CDR1 and CDR2 from the germline V gene are MNHEY and SVGAGI. Trimming at V came to 0 bases and at J to 1 base, leaving 5 bases not matched to a gene. In DNA, the CDR3 is TGTGCCAGCAGTTACTCCTGGGACAGAGATAACTATGGCTACACCTTC. Protein product: CASSYSWDRDNYGYTF.

The rearrangement joins TRBV7-6 to TRBJ2-7; no clear D. The ends were cut back, 1 base at V and 5 bases at J, with 9 bases in the middle. The CDR3 totals 13 residues. Per the germline V gene, CDR1 is SGHVS and CDR2 is FNYEAQ. CDR3 coding DNA: TGTGCCAGCAGCTTAGGCCAGTACAACGAGCAGTACTTC. Protein sequence: CASSLGQYNEQYF. Full variable domain (missing parts from reference TRBV7-6 and TRBJ2-7): GAGVSQSPRYKVTKRGQDVALRCDPISGHVSLYWYRQALGQGPEFLTYFNYEAQQDKSGLPNDRFSAERPEGSISTLTIQRTEQRDSAMYRCASSLGQYNEQYFGPGTRLTVT.

CDR3 residues: CASIRAPSNLVYTF. The CDR3 nucleotides are TGTGCCAGCATCCGAGCCCCTTCCAATTTGGTATACACCTTC. The chain is built from TRBV6-6 and TRBJ1-2, with unresolved D. The V gene lost 7 bases and the J gene lost 11 bases, with 23 bases spanning the gap. The CDR3 length is 14 residues. Germline V gene sequence: CDR1 MNHNY, CDR2 SVGAGI (reference sequence).

This clone was seen more than once but under ten times. V and J are TRBV30 and TRBJ2-2; D perhaps matches TRBD2 (6 bases). The ends were cut back, 1 base at V and 4 bases at J, with 10 bases in the middle. Per the germline V gene, CDR1 is GTSNPN and CDR2 is SVGIG (reference sequence). CDR3 length equals 14 residues. The CDR3 nucleotides read TGTGCCTGGAGTGCCCGGGGGTTCACCGGGGAGCTGTTTTTT. It is translated as CAWSARGFTGELFF.

Details on this clone: An end of the junction does not agree with germline; a read error may underlie this. V usage is TRBV18 and J usage is TRBJ2-2; weak D call: TRBD2 (5 bases). The CDR3 extends over 17 amino acids. Germline V gene data show CDR1 as KGHSH and CDR2 as LQKENI. The CDR3 loop reads CASSPPWASPNTGELFF. The CDR3 nucleotides read TGTGCCAGCTCACCACCGTGGGCGTCACCGAACACCGGGGAGCTATTTTTT.

V is TRBV6-6 and J is TRBJ2-5, with D uncertain. CDR1 MNHNY and CDR2 SVGAGI come from the germline V gene (reference sequence). CDR3 length equals 12 residues. Deletions cut 8 bases from V and 1 base from J, with 8 bases between. CDR3 in DNA: TGTGCCAGCGCCTATACCCAAGAGACCCAGTACTTC. Its translation: CASAYTQETQYF.

This clone was observed a few times. This chain links TRBV4-1 with TRBJ2-7, with 7 bases aligning to TRBD2. Germline values: CDR1 MGHRA, CDR2 YSYEKL. The length of the CDR3 is 15 residues. Losses at the gene ends were 3 bases for V and 2 bases for J; bases not matched to a gene: 7. This CDR3 reads CASSQGPGLTYEQYF. CDR3 DNA sequence: TGCGCCAGCAGCCAGGGTCCGGGACTAACCTACGAGCAGTACTTC.

The chain combines TRBV6-1 with TRBJ2-1; TRBD1 might be the D (6 bases). The CDR3 loop spans 14 amino acids. Germline-derived CDR1 and CDR2 are MNHNS and SASEGT. V lost 7 bases to trimming and J lost 8 bases, with 18 bases between them. The CDR3 nucleotides read TGTGCCAGCAATATGGATGGACAGAGGGATGAGCAGTTCTTC. Translated: CASNMDGQRDEQFF.

J is TRBJ1-1 and V is TRBV2, with TRBD1 matching over 10 bases. This CDR3 is built from 14 residues. V lost 8 bases to trimming and J lost 6 bases; unmatched junction nucleotides: 9. Germline values: CDR1 SNHLY, CDR2 FYNNEI. The CDR3: CASQHDRGPAEAFF. The DNA for the CDR3 is TGTGCCAGCCAACATGACAGGGGGCCGGCTGAAGCTTTCTTT.

The chain has TRBV7-2 and TRBJ1-5, with TRBD1 matching 7 bases. The CDR3 has 14 residues. Germline trimming cut 8 bases from V and 4 bases from J; bases unmatched to any gene: 8. Germline CDR1 SGHTA, CDR2 FQGNSA. The CDR3 spells CASARQGGNQPQHF. In DNA form, the CDR3 reads TGTGCCAGCGCACGCCAGGGGGGAAATCAGCCCCAGCATTTT.

The chain recombines TRBV4-3 with TRBJ1-4; the D gene is possibly TRBD1 (5 bases). Germline V gene data show CDR1 as LGHNA and CDR2 as YSLEER. V dropped 1 base and J dropped 3 bases, with 9 bases sitting between them. CDR3 size: 15 residues. As DNA, the CDR3 is TGCGCCAGCAGCCAAGTGCAGGGTTCTAATGAAAAACTGTTTTTT. This translates into CASSQVQGSNEKLFF.

The J gene is TRBJ1-2, the V gene TRBV6-6, with a tentative D call TRBD1 (5 bases). This CDR3 region has 11 residues. The ends were cut back, 11 bases at V and 1 base at J, with 8 bases in the middle. Germline loops: CDR1 MNHNY, CDR2 SVGAGI (reference sequence). The CDR3 spells CAGGGNYGYTF. CDR3 coding DNA: TGTGCCGGGGGGGGTAACTATGGCTACACCTTC.

V is TRBV7-9 and J is TRBJ2-7; a possible D gene is TRBD2 (5 bases). Trimming took off 3 bases at V and 4 bases at J, with 13 bases between the two ends. Germline V gene lookup returns CDR1 SEHNR and CDR2 FQNEAQ (reference sequence). This CDR3 contains 14 residues. In DNA, the CDR3 is TGTGCCAGCAGCTTTCAACGGGGATTATACGAGCAGTACTTC. As protein: CASSFQRGLYEQYF. The entire variable domain, with the rest obtained from reference TRBV7-9 and TRBJ2-7, is as follows: DTGVSQNPRHKITKRGQNVTFRCDPISEHNRLYWYRQTLGQGPEFLTYFQNEAQLEKSRLLSDRFSAERPKGSFSTLEIQRTEQGDSAMYLCASSFQRGLYEQYFGPGTRLTVT.

The chain carries TRBV4-2 and TRBJ1-4; 7 bases match TRBD1. Trimming took 0 bases from V and 6 from J; bases not matched to a gene: 7. CDR1 and CDR2 (germline): LGHNA, YNFKEQ. This CDR3 contains 16 residues. The CDR3 region is CASSQDPQGGYEKLFF. The CDR3 nucleotides read TGTGCCAGCAGCCAAGATCCCCAGGGGGGATATGAAAAACTGTTTTTT.

As DNA, the CDR3 is TGTGCCAGCAGCCCACTGACTAGCGGGAGTTTGAACGGGGAGCTGTTTTTT. It encodes CASSPLTSGSLNGELFF. The V and J genes are TRBV11-3 and TRBJ2-2, with TRBD2 matching over 12 bases. With 5 bases clipped from V and 7 bases from J, the junction kept 11 bases outside the gene matches. CDR1 and CDR2 (germline): SGHNT, YENEEA. The CDR3 has 17 amino acids.

This clone appeared once. The V and J genes are TRBV28 and TRBJ1-1; no reliable D call. V was shortened by 5 bases and J by 6 bases, with 4 bases between the two germline ends. CDR1 MDHEN and CDR2 SYDVKM come from the germline V gene. The CDR3 consists of 10 residues. The CDR3 DNA reads TGTGCCAGCAGTCGGTCTGAAGCTTTCTTT. Translating it yields CASSRSEAFF.

The rearrangement links TRBV29-1 to TRBJ2-1; the D gene is possibly TRBD1 (7 bases). Deletions cut 6 bases from V and 9 bases from J, with 21 bases between. Germline CDR1 and CDR2: SQVTM and ANQGSEA. The CDR3 covers 14 residues. The CDR3 sequence: CSVSGGLGVIEQFF. The CDR3 coding sequence is TGCAGCGTGTCAGGGGGGCTAGGAGTGATTGAGCAGTTCTTC.

CDR3 sequence: CASSSFLEPQHF. The DNA of the CDR3 is TGTGCCAGCTCTTCCTTTCTAGAGCCCCAGCATTTT. This chain links TRBV6-5 with TRBJ1-5; D unresolved. CDR1 is MNHEY and CDR2 is SVGAGI in the germline V gene. With 8 bases removed from V and 8 bases from J, the gap between germline ends came to 13 bases. The CDR3 has 12 residues.

This clone was detected only a few times. The J gene is TRBJ1-4, the V gene TRBV6-5, with D maybe TRBD1 (5 bases). CDR3 length: 12 amino acids. Germline-derived CDR1 and CDR2 are MNHEY and SVGAGI. V was cut by 5 bases and J by 8 bases, with 9 bases left in between. CDR3 sequence: CASSRRGEKLFF. The CDR3 nucleotides read TGTGCCAGCAGTCGTCGGGGGGAAAAACTGTTTTTT.

This chain links TRBV4-1 with TRBJ2-5, with TRBD2 as a possible D gene (5 bases). The J call may be faulty, since TRBJ2-7 better matches the DNA end. Germline CDR1 and CDR2: MGHRA and YSYEKL. This CDR3 has 16 amino acids. The CDR3 nucleotides read TGCGCCAGCAGCCAAGACCCCGGGGTCACTACCTACGAGCAGTACTTC. Protein product: CASSQDPGVTTYEQYF.

This chain connects TRBV10-3 to TRBJ1-2; tentatively, D is TRBD1 (6 bases). This CDR3 has 16 residues. Germline V gene lookup returns CDR1 ENHRY and CDR2 SYGVKD. Trimming pared 2 bases from V and 1 base from J, leaving 14 bases between. The CDR3 here is CAISEGDRSDNYGYTF. The CDR3 DNA is TGTGCCATCAGTGAGGGCGACAGGTCCGATAACTATGGCTACACCTTC.

This clone was picked up one time. The chain links TRBV5-1 to TRBJ2-7; the match to TRBD1 covers 7 bases. Germline V gene data show CDR1 as SGHRS and CDR2 as YFSETQ. CDR3 length: 15 amino acids. After removal of 3 bases from V and 7 bases from J, the junction contained 13 bases not matched to a gene. In DNA, the CDR3 is TGCGCCAGCAGCTCTCGAGGACAGGTGTCTGAAGAGCAGTACTTC. It codes for CASSSRGQVSEEQYF. Full variable domain (remainder filled in from reference TRBV5-1 and TRBJ2-7): KAGVTQTPRYLIKTRGQQVTLSCSPISGHRSVSWYQQTPGQGLQFLFEYFSETQRNKGNFPGRFSGRQFSNSRSEMNVSTLELGDSALYLCASSSRGQVSEEQYFGPGTRLTVT.